This record covers a single T cell receptor beta chain. The sample is drawn from a study of blood T cell repertoires in COVID-19. Study context: Samples taken during acute and convalescent COVID-19 were collected in the United States, Italy and Spain. The analysed material was cDNA or gDNA that came from T cells, B-cell-depleted T cells, or PBMCs.

The authors' processing: Reference gene primer amplification yielded estimated nucleated cell counts. Using immunoSEQ multiplex PCR, the repertoire was profiled, and TCRdb retains in-frame clones only, with some absent. V, J and clone size reflect that table, while D and trimming were determined from the DNA. This repertoire shows 200,000 to 300,000 clones, approximately 88% found once; its top ten account for 27%. The CDR3 is 15 residues long. Per germline, CDR1 MNHNS and CDR2 SASEGT. V gave up 2 bases and J gave up 1 base; unmatched junction bases: 2. The TCR originated in a man in his forties with acute or convalescent COVID-19. This chain connects TRBV6-1 to TRBJ2-7; 10 bases match TRBD2. The sequenced sample was peripheral blood. The CDR3 bases are TGTGCCAGCAGTGAATGGACTAGCGGTTCCTACGAGCAGTACTTC. It specifies CASSEWTSGSYEQYF.